This T cell receptor (beta chain) was documented in a study of blood T cells in healthy people across ages. Study-level findings and limits: Naive and antigen-experienced cells could not be conclusively compared, given unsorted PBMCs. More naive CD4+ cells and higher diversity marked long-lived donors relative to aged donors.

The extraction recovered at least 5 micrograms of total RNA per sample. Germline-derived CDR1 and CDR2 are DFQATT and SNEGSKA (reference sequence). The ends were cut back, 0 bases at V and 5 bases at J, with 16 bases in the middle. CDR3 size: 15 residues. It was with a sample-barcoded 5' primer and a J-beta primer mix that a second PCR of about 7 to 12 cycles was run. Each cDNA molecule, via a template-switch adaptor with 12 random nucleotides, was tagged. TCRdb analysed the 5' RACE reads with MiXCR anew, one entry per CDR3 protein. Of roughly 1.5 million distinct CDR3 sequences in the sample, 40% to 45% were seen once. This clonotype was seen a few times. Its antigen remains unidentified.

The chain recombines TRBV20-1 with TRBJ1-1; D unclear. Material for sequencing was blood. The TCR comes from a woman aged 18-29 years in good health. The CDR3 DNA sequence: TGCAGTGCTAGAGATCTTGGACCCTCTGGTACTGAAGCTTTCTTT. Translating gives CSARDLGPSGTEAFF.